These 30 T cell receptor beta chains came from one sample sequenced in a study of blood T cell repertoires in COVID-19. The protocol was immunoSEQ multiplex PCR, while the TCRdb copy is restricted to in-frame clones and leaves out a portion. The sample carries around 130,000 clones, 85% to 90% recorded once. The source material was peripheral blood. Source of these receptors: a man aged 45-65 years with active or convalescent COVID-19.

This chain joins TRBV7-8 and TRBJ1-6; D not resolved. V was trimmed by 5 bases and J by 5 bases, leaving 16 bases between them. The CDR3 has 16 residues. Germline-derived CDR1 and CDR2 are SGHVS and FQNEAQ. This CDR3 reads CASSPYILRDNSPLHF. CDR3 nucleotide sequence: TGTGCCAGCAGCCCGTACATTCTTCGGGATAATTCACCCCTCCACTTT.

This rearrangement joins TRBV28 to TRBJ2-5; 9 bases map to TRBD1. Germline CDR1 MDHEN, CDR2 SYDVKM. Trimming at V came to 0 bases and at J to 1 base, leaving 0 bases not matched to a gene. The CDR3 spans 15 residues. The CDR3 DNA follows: TGTGCCAGCAGTTTATGGGACAGGGGCCAAGAGACCCAGTACTTC. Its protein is CASSLWDRGQETQYF.

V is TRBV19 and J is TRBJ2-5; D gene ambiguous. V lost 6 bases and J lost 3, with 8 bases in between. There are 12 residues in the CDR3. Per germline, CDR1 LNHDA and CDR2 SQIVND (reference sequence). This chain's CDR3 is CASSQAKETQYF. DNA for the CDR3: TGTGCCAGTAGCCAAGCTAAAGAGACCCAGTACTTC.

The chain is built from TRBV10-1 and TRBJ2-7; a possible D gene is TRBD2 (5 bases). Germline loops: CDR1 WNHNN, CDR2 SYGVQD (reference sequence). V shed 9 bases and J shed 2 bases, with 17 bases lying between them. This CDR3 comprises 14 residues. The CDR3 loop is CARRRLAGTYEQYF. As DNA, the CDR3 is TGCGCCAGACGGAGGCTAGCCGGAACCTACGAGCAGTACTTC.

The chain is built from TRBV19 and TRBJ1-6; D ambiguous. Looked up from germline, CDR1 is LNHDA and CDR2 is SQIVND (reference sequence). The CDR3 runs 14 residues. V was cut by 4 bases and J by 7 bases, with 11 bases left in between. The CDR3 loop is CASSRSDNNSPLHF. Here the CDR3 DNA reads TGTGCCAGTAGTAGATCAGATAACAATTCACCCCTCCACTTT.

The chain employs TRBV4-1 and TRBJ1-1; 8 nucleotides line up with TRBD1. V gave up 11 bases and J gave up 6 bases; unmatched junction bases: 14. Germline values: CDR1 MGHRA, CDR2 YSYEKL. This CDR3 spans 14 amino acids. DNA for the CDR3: TGCGCCTCCACCGGGACAGGTGCGTGGGCTGAAGCTTTCTTT. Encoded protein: CASTGTGAWAEAFF.

The CDR3 DNA follows: TGCGCCAGCAGCCAAGATCCTCGGGAAAACTATGGCTACACCTTC. This translates into CASSQDPRENYGYTF. The gene calls are TRBV4-3 and TRBJ1-2; no reliable D call. Looked up from germline, CDR1 is LGHNA and CDR2 is YSLEER. V was cut by 0 bases and J by 2 bases, with 10 bases left in between. The CDR3 is made up of 15 amino acids.

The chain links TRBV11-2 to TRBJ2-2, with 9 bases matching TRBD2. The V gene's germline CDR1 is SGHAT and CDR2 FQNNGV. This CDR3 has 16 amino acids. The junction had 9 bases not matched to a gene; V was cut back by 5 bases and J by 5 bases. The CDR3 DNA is TGTGCCAGCAGCCCGCGGACTAGCGTATTGACCGGGGAGCTGTTTTTT. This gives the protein CASSPRTSVLTGELFF. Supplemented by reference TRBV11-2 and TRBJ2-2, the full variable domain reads EAGVAQSPRYKIIEKRQSVAFWCNPISGHATLYWYQQILGQGPKLLIQFQNNGVVDDSQLPKDRFSAERLKGVDSTLKIQPAKLEDSAVYLCASSPRTSVLTGELFFGEGSRLTVL.

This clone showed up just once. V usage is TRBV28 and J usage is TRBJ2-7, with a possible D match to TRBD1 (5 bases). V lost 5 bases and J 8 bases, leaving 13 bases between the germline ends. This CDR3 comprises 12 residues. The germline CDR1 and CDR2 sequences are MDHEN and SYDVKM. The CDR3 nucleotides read TGTGCCAGCAGTCGCAGTCTGGGGCAGCAGTACTTC. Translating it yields CASSRSLGQQYF.

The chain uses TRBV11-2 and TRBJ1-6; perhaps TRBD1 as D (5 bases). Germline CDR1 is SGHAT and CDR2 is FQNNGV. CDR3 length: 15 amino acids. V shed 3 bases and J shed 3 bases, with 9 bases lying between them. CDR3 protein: CASSFRGIYNSPLHF. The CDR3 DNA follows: TGTGCCAGCAGCTTTCGGGGGATCTATAATTCACCCCTCCACTTT.

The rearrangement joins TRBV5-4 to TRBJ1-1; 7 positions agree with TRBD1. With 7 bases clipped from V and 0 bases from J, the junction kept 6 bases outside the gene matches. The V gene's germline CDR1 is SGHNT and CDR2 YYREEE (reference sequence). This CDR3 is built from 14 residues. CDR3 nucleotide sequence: TGTGCCAGCGCCTACAGGGGAGTGAACACTGAAGCTTTCTTT. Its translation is CASAYRGVNTEAFF.

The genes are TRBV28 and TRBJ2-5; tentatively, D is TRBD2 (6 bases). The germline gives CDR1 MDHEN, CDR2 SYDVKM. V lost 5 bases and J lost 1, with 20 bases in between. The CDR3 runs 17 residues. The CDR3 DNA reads TGTGCCAGCAGTGGACCCGGGCGGGATGGGGTCCAAGAGACCCAGTACTTC. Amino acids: CASSGPGRDGVQETQYF.

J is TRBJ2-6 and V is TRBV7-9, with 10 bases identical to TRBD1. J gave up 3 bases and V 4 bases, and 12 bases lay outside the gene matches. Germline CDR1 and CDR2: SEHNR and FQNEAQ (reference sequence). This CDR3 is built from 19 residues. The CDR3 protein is CASSSGRDRGRVGANVLTF. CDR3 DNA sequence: TGTGCCAGCAGCTCCGGGCGAGACAGGGGGCGAGTTGGGGCCAACGTCCTGACTTTC.

The CDR3 is CASSVAVEQFF. CDR3 bases: TGTGCCAGCAGTGTAGCCGTTGAGCAGTTCTTC. V and J are TRBV6-1 and TRBJ2-1; D gene uncertain. The CDR3 runs to 11 residues. The V gene's germline CDR1 is MNHNS and CDR2 SASEGT. Trimming pared 4 bases from V and 9 bases from J, leaving 7 bases between.

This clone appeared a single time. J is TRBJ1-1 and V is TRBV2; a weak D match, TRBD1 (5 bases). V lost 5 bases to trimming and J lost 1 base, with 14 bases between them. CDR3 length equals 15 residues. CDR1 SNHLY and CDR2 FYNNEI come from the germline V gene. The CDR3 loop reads CASSPQQTENTEAFF. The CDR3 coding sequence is TGTGCCAGCAGTCCCCAACAGACAGAGAACACTGAAGCTTTCTTT.

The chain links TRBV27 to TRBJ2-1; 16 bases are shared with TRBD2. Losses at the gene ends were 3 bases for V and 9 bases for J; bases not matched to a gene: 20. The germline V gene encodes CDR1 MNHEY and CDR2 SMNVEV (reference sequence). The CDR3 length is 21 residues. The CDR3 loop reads CASSFSGTSGRASGLVTEQFF. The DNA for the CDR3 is TGTGCCAGCAGTTTCTCCGGGACTAGCGGGAGGGCGTCTGGCTTGGTCACTGAGCAGTTCTTC.

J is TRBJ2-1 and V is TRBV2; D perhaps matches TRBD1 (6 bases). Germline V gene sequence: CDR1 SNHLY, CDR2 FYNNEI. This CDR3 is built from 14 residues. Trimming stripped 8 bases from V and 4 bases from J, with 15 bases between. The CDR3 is CASQGQSSYNEQFF. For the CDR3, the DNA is TGTGCCAGCCAGGGACAAAGTTCTTACAATGAGCAGTTCTTC.

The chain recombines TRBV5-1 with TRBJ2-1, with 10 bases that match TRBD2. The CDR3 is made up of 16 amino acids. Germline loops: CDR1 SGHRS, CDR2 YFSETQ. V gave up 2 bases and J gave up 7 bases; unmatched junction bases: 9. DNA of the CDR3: TGCGCCAGCAGCTTAAGCGGGAGGGCCAATATAAATGAGCAGTTCTTC. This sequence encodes CASSLSGRANINEQFF.

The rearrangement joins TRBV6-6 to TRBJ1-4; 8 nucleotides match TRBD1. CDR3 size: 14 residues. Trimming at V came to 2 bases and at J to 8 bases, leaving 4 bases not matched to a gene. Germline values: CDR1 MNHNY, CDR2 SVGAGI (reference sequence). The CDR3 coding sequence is TGTGCCAGCAGTTACGCCGACAGGGGCGAAAAACTGTTTTTT. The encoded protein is CASSYADRGEKLFF.

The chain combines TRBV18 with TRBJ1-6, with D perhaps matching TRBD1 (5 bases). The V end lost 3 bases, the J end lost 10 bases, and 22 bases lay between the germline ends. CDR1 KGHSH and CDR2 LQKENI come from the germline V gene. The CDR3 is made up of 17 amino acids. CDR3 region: CASSPFFQQGLSSPLHF. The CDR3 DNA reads TGTGCCAGCTCACCGTTTTTTCAGCAGGGATTGTCGTCACCCCTCCACTTT.

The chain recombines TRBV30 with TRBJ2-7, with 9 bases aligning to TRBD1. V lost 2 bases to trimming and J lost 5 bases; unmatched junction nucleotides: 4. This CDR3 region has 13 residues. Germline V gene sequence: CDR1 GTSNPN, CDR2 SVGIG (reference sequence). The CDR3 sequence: CAWSPDRGHEQYF. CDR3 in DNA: TGTGCCTGGAGTCCGGACAGGGGCCACGAGCAGTACTTC.

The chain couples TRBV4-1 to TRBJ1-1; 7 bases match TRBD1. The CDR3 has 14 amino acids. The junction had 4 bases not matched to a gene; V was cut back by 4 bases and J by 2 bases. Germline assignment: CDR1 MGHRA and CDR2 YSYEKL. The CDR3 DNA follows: TGCGCCAGCAGCCTACAGGGGCTCAACACTGAAGCTTTCTTT. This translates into CASSLQGLNTEAFF.

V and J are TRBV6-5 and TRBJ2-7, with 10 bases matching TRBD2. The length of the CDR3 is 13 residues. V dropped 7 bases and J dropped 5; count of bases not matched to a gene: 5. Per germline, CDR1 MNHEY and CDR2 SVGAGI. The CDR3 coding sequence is TGTGCCAGCAAAGGGACTAGCGTCCACGAGCAGTACTTC. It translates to CASKGTSVHEQYF.

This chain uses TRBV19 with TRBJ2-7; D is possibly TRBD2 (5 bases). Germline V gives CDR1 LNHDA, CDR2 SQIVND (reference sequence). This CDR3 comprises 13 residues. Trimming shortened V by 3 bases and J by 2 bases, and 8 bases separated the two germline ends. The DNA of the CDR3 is TGTGCCAGTAGTATTACGGGGACCTACGAGCAGTACTTC. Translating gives CASSITGTYEQYF.

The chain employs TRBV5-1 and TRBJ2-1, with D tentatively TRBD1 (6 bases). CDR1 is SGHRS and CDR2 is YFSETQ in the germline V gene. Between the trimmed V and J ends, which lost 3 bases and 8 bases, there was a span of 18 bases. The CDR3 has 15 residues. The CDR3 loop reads CASSSTGGWTDEQFF. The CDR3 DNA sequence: TGCGCCAGCAGCTCGACAGGCGGGTGGACCGATGAGCAGTTCTTC.

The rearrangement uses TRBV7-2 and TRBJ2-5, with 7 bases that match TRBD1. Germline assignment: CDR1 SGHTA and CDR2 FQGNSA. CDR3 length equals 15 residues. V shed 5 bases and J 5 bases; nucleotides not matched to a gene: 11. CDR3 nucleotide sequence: TGTGCCAGCAGCCGGAAAACAGGGGATCAGGAGACCCAGTACTTC. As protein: CASSRKTGDQETQYF.

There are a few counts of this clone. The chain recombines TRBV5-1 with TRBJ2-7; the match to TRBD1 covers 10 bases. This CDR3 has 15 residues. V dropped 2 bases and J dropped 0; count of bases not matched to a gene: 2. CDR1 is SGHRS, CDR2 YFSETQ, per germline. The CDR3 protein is CASSFDRGLSYEQYF. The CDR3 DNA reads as TGCGCCAGCAGCTTTGACAGGGGGCTCTCCTACGAGCAGTACTTC.

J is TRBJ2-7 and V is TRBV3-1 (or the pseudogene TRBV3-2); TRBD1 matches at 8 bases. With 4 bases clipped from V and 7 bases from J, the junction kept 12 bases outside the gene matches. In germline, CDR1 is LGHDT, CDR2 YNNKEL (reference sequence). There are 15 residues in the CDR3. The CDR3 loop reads CASSLLGGTGREQYF. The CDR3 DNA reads TGTGCCAGCAGCCTGCTTGGAGGGACAGGTCGGGAGCAGTACTTC.

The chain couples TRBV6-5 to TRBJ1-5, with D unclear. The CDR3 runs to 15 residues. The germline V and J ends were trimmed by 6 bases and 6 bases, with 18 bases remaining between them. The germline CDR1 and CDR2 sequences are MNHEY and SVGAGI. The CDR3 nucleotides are TGTGCCAGCAGCACAGACCCCTCGGGAAGTCAGCCCCAGCATTTT. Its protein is CASSTDPSGSQPQHF.

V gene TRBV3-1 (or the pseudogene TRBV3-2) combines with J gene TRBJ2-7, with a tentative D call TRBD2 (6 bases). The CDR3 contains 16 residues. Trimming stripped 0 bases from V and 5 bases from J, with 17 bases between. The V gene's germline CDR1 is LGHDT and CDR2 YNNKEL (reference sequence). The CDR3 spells CASSQDLGRGGDEQYF. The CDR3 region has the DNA TGTGCCAGCAGCCAAGATTTAGGGCGGGGCGGAGACGAGCAGTACTTC.